These 27 T cell receptor beta chains were sequenced from one sample in a study of identical twins. TCRdb re-analysed the 5' RACE reads in MiXCR, keeping a single row per CDR3 protein. The sample shows more than 1.5 million distinct CDR3 sequences, under 35% of them seen only once. Sequenced input: cord blood. These receptors were collected from a newborn girl in good health.

As to this clonotype: A junction end diverges from the germline sequence, so it may reflect a read error. The chain links TRBV12-3 or TRBV12-4 to TRBJ2-7; the match to TRBD2 covers 10 bases. The CDR3 extends over 18 amino acids. The DNA for the CDR3 is TGTGTCAGCAGTCGCCCCCCCTTTGGTAGCGGGGGGATCTACGAGCAGTACTTC. Its translation: CVSSRPPFGSGGIYEQYF.

This sequence joins TRBV29-1 and TRBJ1-1; 7 nucleotides line up with TRBD1. The trim removed 1 base at V and 8 bases at J, leaving 1 base unmatched. The CDR3 contains 11 residues. The germline gives CDR1 SQVTM, CDR2 ANQGSEA. The CDR3 DNA sequence: TGCAGCGTTGAAGTGACAGGGGAAGCTTTCTTT. Translated, it gives CSVEVTGEAFF.

The chain joins TRBV9 to TRBJ1-4; D is perhaps TRBD1 (5 bases). V was shortened by 0 bases and J by 3 bases, with 9 bases between the two germline ends. The germline V gene has CDR1 SGDLS and CDR2 YYNGEE. The CDR3 runs to 15 residues. DNA of the CDR3: TGTGCCAGCAGCGTAGCCCCGGGGCCTAATGAAAAACTGTTTTTT. This encodes CASSVAPGPNEKLFF.

This clonotype has just a few counts. V and J are TRBV6-5 and TRBJ1-2, with a weak D call TRBD1 (5 bases). V was clipped by 6 bases and J by 4 bases, with 18 bases between them. Germline V lookup: CDR1 MNHEY, CDR2 SVGAGI. CDR3 length: 15 amino acids. The CDR3 DNA sequence: TGTGCCAGCAGGCCCGGGACTCCCAGATCCTATGGCTACACCTTC. Translation gives CASRPGTPRSYGYTF.

This clonotype came up once. This chain links TRBV6-9 with TRBJ1-5, with D perhaps matching TRBD1 (5 bases). This CDR3 is built from 16 residues. Germline CDR1 and CDR2: MNHGY and SVAAGI. V lost 7 bases and J 1 base, leaving 17 bases between the germline ends. The CDR3 DNA follows: TGTGCCAGCAACCCGACAGTGGAGGGGAGCAATCAGCCCCAGCATTTT. Translating gives CASNPTVEGSNQPQHF.

This clonotype has only a few counts. The V and J genes are TRBV5-1 and TRBJ2-3, with 13 bases aligning to TRBD2. J was trimmed by 2 bases and V by 5 bases; bases with no gene match: 5. The germline CDR1 and CDR2 sequences are SGHRS and YFSETQ. The CDR3 length is 16 residues. The CDR3 coding sequence is TGCGCCAGCAGATTGACTAGCGGGGGGTCCACAGATACGCAGTATTTT. It translates to CASRLTSGGSTDTQYF.

With regard to this clonotype: The junction departs from the called germline gene at one end, perhaps through a read error. The chain joins TRBV20-1 to TRBJ2-3, with a weak D call TRBD2 (6 bases). Germline CDR1 is DFQATT and CDR2 is SNEGSKA (reference sequence). This CDR3 has 13 amino acids. The CDR3 DNA reads as TGCAGTGCCTCCAGGCGGCGGGGAGATACGCAGTCTTTT. Amino acid sequence: CSASRRRGDTQSF.

The V call is TRBV28, the J call TRBJ2-3; tentative D call: TRBD1 (5 bases). Germline V gene lookup returns CDR1 MDHEN and CDR2 SYDVKM. The CDR3 totals 14 residues. Trimming left V 7 bases short and J 2 bases short, with 13 bases between. This CDR3 reads CASKGGQTTDTQYF. The CDR3 coding sequence is TGTGCCAGCAAAGGCGGACAAACCACAGATACGCAGTATTTT.

This clonotype was observed a handful of times. The genes are TRBV5-1 and TRBJ1-1, with D unresolved. CDR3 size: 12 residues. Looked up from germline, CDR1 is SGHRS and CDR2 is YFSETQ. Trimming left V 3 bases short and J 2 bases short, with 5 bases between. The CDR3 coding sequence is TGCGCCAGCAGCTCCACAAACACTGAAGCTTTCTTT. Translating it yields CASSSTNTEAFF.

The CDR3 nucleotides read TGTGCCAGCAGCAAAAGGGCCAGGATCGACGAGCAGTACTTC. Translation gives CASSKRARIDEQYF. The chain recombines TRBV21-1 with TRBJ2-7; the D segment call TRBD2 is taken from the table without a DNA check. TRBV21-1 has pseudogene status. The length of the CDR3 is 14 residues.

The chain combines TRBV28 with TRBJ1-3; D ambiguous. The CDR3 loop spans 12 amino acids. V was clipped by 5 bases and J by 4 bases, with 6 bases between them. Germline assignment: CDR1 MDHEN and CDR2 SYDVKM. The DNA of the CDR3 is TGTGCCAGCAGTGTCCGGGGAAACACCATATATTTT. This sequence encodes CASSVRGNTIYF.

The chain uses TRBV6-1 and TRBJ2-1; D unresolved. V was pared by 2 bases and J by 11 bases, with 13 bases between. The CDR3 has 13 amino acids. Looked up from germline, CDR1 is MNHNS and CDR2 is SASEGT. The CDR3 loop is CASSERVTYQQFF. The DNA for the CDR3 is TGTGCCAGCAGTGAAAGGGTAACGTATCAGCAGTTCTTC.

This chain joins TRBV28 and TRBJ1-2; the D is unclear. CDR1 is MDHEN, CDR2 SYDVKM, per germline. Trimming pared 5 bases from V and 0 bases from J, leaving 10 bases between. The length of the CDR3 is 14 residues. CDR3 amino acids: CASSTTGTNYGYTF. CDR3 nucleotides: TGTGCCAGCAGTACCACCGGGACTAACTATGGCTACACCTTC.

On this clonotype itself: At one of its ends the junction is not consistent with the germline gene, which may arise from a read error. The chain couples TRBV12-3 or TRBV12-4 to TRBJ2-3, with a tentative D call TRBD2 (5 bases). The CDR3 contains 13 residues. CDR3 sequence: CASSFLRADAQYF. The CDR3 region has the DNA TGTGCCAGCAGTTTCCTGAGGGCAGATGCGCAGTATTTT.

This clonotype has more than one count but fewer than ten. J is TRBJ2-3 and V is TRBV20-1; the match to TRBD2 covers 7 bases. This CDR3 spans 17 amino acids. The junction had 10 bases not matched to a gene; V was cut back by 1 base and J by 0 bases. The V gene's germline CDR1 is DFQATT and CDR2 SNEGSKA (reference sequence). The CDR3 DNA reads TGCAGTGCTAGAGTCGCTCGGTCCGGGAGGAGCACAGATACGCAGTATTTT. Amino acid sequence: CSARVARSGRSTDTQYF.

This clonotype was detected a few times. The V and J genes are TRBV7-2 and TRBJ2-4, with D possibly called TRBD1 or TRBD2 (5 bases each). The length of the CDR3 is 17 residues. The V and J ends lost 1 base and 2 bases respectively, with 15 bases between them. Germline V CDR1 and CDR2: SGHTA, FQGNSA. CDR3 sequence reads: CASSLGRLRGPKNIQYF. The CDR3, as DNA: TGTGCCAGCAGCTTAGGCAGGCTCCGGGGACCCAAAAACATTCAGTACTTC.

The J gene is TRBJ2-5, the V gene TRBV5-1; TRBD1 aligns across 7 bases. Germline V gives CDR1 SGHRS, CDR2 YFSETQ. The CDR3 consists of 16 residues. Losses at the gene ends were 4 bases for V and 3 bases for J; bases not matched to a gene: 12. CDR3 in amino acids: CASSPLSNRGEETQYF. DNA of the CDR3: TGCGCCAGCAGCCCTTTAAGCAACAGGGGTGAAGAGACCCAGTACTTC. Based on the CDR3 plus reference TRBV5-1 and TRBJ2-5, the full variable domain is KAGVTQTPRYLIKTRGQQVTLSCSPISGHRSVSWYQQTPGQGLQFLFEYFSETQRNKGNFPGRFSGRQFSNSRSEMNVSTLELGDSALYLCASSPLSNRGEETQYFGPGTRLLVL.

This clonotype occurred many times. V is TRBV5-1 and J is TRBJ2-3, with D unresolved. The CDR3 sequence is 12 residues long. CDR1 SGHRS and CDR2 YFSETQ come from the germline V gene. Trimming pared 2 bases from V and 6 bases from J, leaving 7 bases between. The CDR3 here is CASSFLADTQYF. CDR3 nucleotides: TGCGCCAGCAGCTTCCTGGCGGATACGCAGTATTTT.

This clonotype appeared a few times. The chain recombines TRBV4-2 with TRBJ2-3, with D tentatively TRBD2 (5 bases). Per germline, CDR1 LGHNA and CDR2 YNFKEQ. Trimming shortened V by 0 bases and J by 0 bases, and 10 bases separated the two germline ends. This CDR3 region has 16 residues. CDR3 sequence (DNA): TGTGCCAGCAGCCAAGAAGAGCGGTTAAGCACAGATACGCAGTATTTT. Residues: CASSQEERLSTDTQYF.

The CDR3 DNA sequence: TGTGCCAGCAGTCCGGACGAGGGCCCGGCTTGGGATACGCAGTATTTT. Protein sequence: CASSPDEGPAWDTQYF. The rearrangement joins TRBV2 to TRBJ2-3, with D perhaps matching TRBD2 (5 bases). The CDR3 has 16 residues. Trimming removed 5 bases from V and 6 bases from J, with 21 bases in between. The germline gives CDR1 SNHLY, CDR2 FYNNEI.

About this clonotype itself: Being one base from a much bigger clone, this may be a read error. The gene calls are TRBV20-1 and TRBJ2-1; 7 bases map to TRBD2. CDR1 DFQATT and CDR2 SNEGSKA come from the germline V gene (reference sequence). The CDR3 has 15 residues. The CDR3 loop reads CRARDLRGAYNEQFF. For the CDR3, the DNA is TGCAGGGCTAGAGATTTACGGGGGGCCTACAATGAGCAGTTCTTC.

This chain joins TRBV28 and TRBJ2-1, with a tentative D call TRBD2 (6 bases). The CDR3 contains 14 residues. Germline V gives CDR1 MDHEN, CDR2 SYDVKM. Trimming took 7 bases from V and 0 from J, leaving 10 bases between them. Written as DNA, the CDR3 is TGTGCCAGCACTAGCGAGAGCTCCTACAATGAGCAGTTCTTC. Protein sequence: CASTSESSYNEQFF.

This rearrangement joins TRBV4-1 to TRBJ2-7, with no clear D. With 1 base removed from V and 4 bases from J, the gap between germline ends came to 14 bases. Germline V gene data show CDR1 as MGHRA and CDR2 as YSYEKL. The CDR3 totals 15 residues. As DNA, the CDR3 is TGCGCCAGCAGCCAAGGACAACTGGCCATTTACGAGCAGTACTTC. It codes for CASSQGQLAIYEQYF.

On this clonotype: Relative to the germline gene, one junction end is altered; a read error may explain this. The genes are TRBV7-7 and TRBJ2-1, with D tentatively TRBD2 (6 bases). Germline values: CDR1 SSHAT, CDR2 FNYEAQ (reference sequence). This CDR3 region has 15 residues. The CDR3 bases are TGTGCTAGCAGCTATAAAGCGGGCCCCTACAATGAGCAGTTCTTC. Encoded protein: CASSYKAGPYNEQFF.

This clonotype was picked up a small number of times. The chain joins TRBV27 to TRBJ1-1; possible D gene TRBD1, 5 bases. The CDR3 extends over 15 amino acids. Trimming stripped 1 base from V and 4 bases from J, with 13 bases between. Germline CDR1 and CDR2: MNHEY and SMNVEV (reference sequence). CDR3 residues: CASSLLSSGSTEAFF. The CDR3, as DNA: TGTGCCAGCAGTTTATTATCTTCAGGGAGCACTGAAGCTTTCTTT.

The CDR3 coding sequence is TGCCGTGGACCTTACGGACAGGGCTATGGCTACACCTTC. It specifies CRGPYGQGYGYTF. This rearrangement joins TRBV20-1 to TRBJ1-2, with TRBD1 matching over 8 bases. This CDR3 is built from 13 residues. Germline loops: CDR1 DFQATT, CDR2 SNEGSKA (reference sequence).

The rearrangement joins TRBV6-1 to TRBJ2-4; 13 bases align to TRBD2. Losses at the gene ends were 0 bases for V and 13 bases for J; bases not matched to a gene: 6. The CDR3 contains 15 residues. Germline V lookup: CDR1 MNHNS, CDR2 SASEGT. The DNA for the CDR3 is TGTGCCAGCAGTGAAGCAAGGACTAGCGGGAGTGAGCAGTACTTC. It codes for CASSEARTSGSEQYF.